This TCR beta chain is from a study of radiation and T cells in renal cell carcinoma. Regarding the study as a whole: From baseline, blood top tumor clonotypes peaked at 2 weeks post-radiation.

The sample's time point: blood 4 weeks post-SBRT, at nephrectomy. Stated treatment: 15 Gy SBRT to primary tumor, nephrectomy 4 weeks later. Nephrectomy followed 15 Gy stereotactic body radiation by 4 weeks. Serial blood draws occurred at baseline and 2 and 4 weeks post-SBRT. The V and J ends lost 3 bases and 9 bases respectively, with 11 bases between them. Germline CDR1 reads MDHEN; CDR2 reads SYDVKM. The CDR3 extends over 12 amino acids. Worth noting for this clone: The antigen is undetermined.

Measured with immunoSEQ multiplex PCR; TCRdb has only the in-frame clones, and not every one. The sample consists of approximately 86,000 clones, 70% to 90% of them appearing once. The receptor comes from a man aged 50-59 years with renal cell carcinoma. The V call is TRBV28, the J call TRBJ1-1; D gene ambiguous. Sequenced here: blood, sampled from a patient whose treatment included radiotherapy and nephrectomy. CDR3 in amino acids: CASSFRQGQAFF. CDR3 DNA sequence: TGTGCCAGCAGTTTTCGGCAAGGGCAAGCTTTCTTT.